Below are 25 T cell receptor beta chains sequenced from a single sample in a study of control samples from healthy donors and cancer patients (TCRdb year 2020). Libraries were constructed by the immunoSEQ multiplex PCR assay. Held by TCRdb, this immuneACCESS table contains in-frame sequences only and omits some clones. Under half of the omission traces to an unresolved V gene where checked; the cause of the rest is unknown. The sample table holds tens of thousands of clones, of which 85% to 90% were seen once. 1.5% to 2% of the sample goes to the ten largest clones. Sequenced sample: PBMCs. The receptors originated from a woman between 55 and 75 years old with head and neck cancer.

This clone came up once. J is TRBJ2-7 and V is TRBV10-3, with D hard to call. This CDR3 comprises 13 residues. Germline loops: CDR1 ENHRY, CDR2 SYGVKD. V shed 1 base and J shed 5 bases, with 9 bases lying between them. CDR3 coding DNA: TGTGCCATCAGTGAGTACACTCGGAACGAGCAGTACTTC. Protein sequence: CAISEYTRNEQYF.

The CDR3 DNA sequence: TGTGCCAGCAGTGACAGACTAGCGGGCTCCACAGATACGCAGTATTTT. It codes for CASSDRLAGSTDTQYF. The chain carries TRBV5-4 and TRBJ2-3; 10 bases are shared with TRBD2. Looked up from germline, CDR1 is SGHNT and CDR2 is YYREEE (reference sequence). CDR3 length: 16 residues. The trim removed 5 bases at V and 2 bases at J, leaving 8 bases unmatched.

Notes on this clone: One end of the junction is discordant with germline, which a read error may explain. The chain recombines TRBV24-1 with TRBJ1-5, with D hard to call. CDR3 length: 16 residues. Germline V lookup: CDR1 KGHDR, CDR2 SFDVKD. This CDR3 is CATSDRATTINQPQHF. The CDR3 coding sequence is TGTGCCACTAGCGACCGGGCGACCACGATAAATCAACCCCAGCATTTT.

The gene calls are TRBV2 and TRBJ1-1; D is possibly TRBD1 (5 bases). CDR1 SNHLY and CDR2 FYNNEI come from the germline V gene. This CDR3 has 15 residues. Trimming took 5 bases from V and 0 from J, leaving 13 bases between them. CDR3 nucleotide sequence: TGTGCCAGCAGTTCGGGACCGCTGATGAACACTGAAGCTTTCTTT. It translates to CASSSGPLMNTEAFF.

The chain links TRBV18 to TRBJ2-2; tentative D call: TRBD1 (5 bases). Germline V gives CDR1 KGHSH, CDR2 LQKENI. The V gene lost 3 bases and the J gene lost 1 base, with 12 bases spanning the gap. The CDR3 is made up of 16 amino acids. The CDR3 spells CASSPLGAENTGELFF. Written as DNA, the CDR3 is TGTGCCAGCTCACCGTTAGGGGCCGAGAACACCGGGGAGCTGTTTTTT. The variable domain in full, completed from reference TRBV18 and TRBJ2-2, reads NAGVMQNPRHLVRRRGQEARLRCSPMKGHSHVYWYRQLPEEGLKFMVYLQKENIIDESGMPKERFSAEFPKEGPSILRIQQVVRGDSAAYFCASSPLGAENTGELFFGEGSRLTVL.

J is TRBJ2-6 and V is TRBV19; no definite D call. Germline V gene lookup returns CDR1 LNHDA and CDR2 SQIVND (reference sequence). The V gene lost 7 bases and the J gene lost 2 bases, with 9 bases spanning the gap. This CDR3 comprises 14 residues. CDR3 residues: CASKVGTGANVLTF. In DNA, the CDR3 is TGTGCCAGTAAGGTTGGGACTGGGGCCAACGTCCTGACTTTC.

V usage is TRBV7-2 and J usage is TRBJ2-7, with TRBD1 identical over 10 bases. The germline V gene has CDR1 SGHTA and CDR2 FQGNSA. The CDR3 consists of 13 residues. Unmatched junction bases numbered 4, after V lost 5 bases and J lost 6 bases. CDR3 region: CASSVRQGAEQYF. The CDR3, as DNA: TGTGCCAGCAGCGTCCGACAGGGGGCCGAGCAGTACTTC.

The chain is built from TRBV11-2 and TRBJ2-3; D call uncertain. The germline gives CDR1 SGHAT, CDR2 FQNNGV. Trimming took 1 base from V and 2 from J, leaving 10 bases between them. The CDR3 consists of 15 residues. The CDR3: CASSLVPDYTDTQYF. CDR3 sequence (DNA): TGTGCCAGCAGCTTAGTCCCCGATTACACAGATACGCAGTATTTT.

The chain has TRBV5-4 and TRBJ2-1; tentatively, D is TRBD2 (5 bases). The CDR3 has 13 amino acids. V was cut by 1 base and J by 8 bases, with 10 bases left in between. CDR1 SGHNT and CDR2 YYREEE come from the germline V gene (reference sequence). The CDR3, as DNA: TGTGCCAGCAGCTTGACCGGGATAGATGAGCAGTTCTTC. It codes for CASSLTGIDEQFF.

V usage is TRBV5-4 and J usage is TRBJ2-5; 8 nucleotides line up with TRBD2. V trimming: 4 bases; J trimming: 3 bases; junction bases outside the gene matches: 11. The CDR3 length is 16 residues. The germline gives CDR1 SGHNT, CDR2 YYREEE (reference sequence). CDR3 nucleotide sequence: TGTGCCAGCAGCCCTACCCACGGACTAGCAGAAGAGACCCAGTACTTC. Protein sequence: CASSPTHGLAEETQYF. Drawing the rest from reference TRBV5-4 and TRBJ2-5, the complete variable domain is ETGVTQSPTHLIKTRGQQVTLRCSSQSGHNTVSWYQQALGQGPQFIFQYYREEENGRGNFPPRFSGLQFPNYSSELNVNALELDDSALYLCASSPTHGLAEETQYFGPGTRLLVL.

This clone was found once. The chain employs TRBV28 and TRBJ1-1, with 7 nucleotides matching TRBD1. Germline V lookup: CDR1 MDHEN, CDR2 SYDVKM. Germline trimming cut 6 bases from V and 3 bases from J; bases unmatched to any gene: 7. The CDR3 runs to 14 residues. In nucleotides, the CDR3 is TGTGCCAGCAGCCCAGGGGGTGGTTACACTGAAGCTTTCTTT. This codes for CASSPGGGYTEAFF.

This clone was counted only a few times. The chain has TRBV19 and TRBJ1-5, with 8 bases that match TRBD1. The CDR3 runs 15 residues. Germline V CDR1 and CDR2: LNHDA, SQIVND (reference sequence). With V trimmed by 6 bases and J by 6 bases, 10 bases remained unmatched. Here the CDR3 reads CASSRGRTGRQPQHF. In nucleotides, the CDR3 is TGTGCCAGTAGCCGAGGGCGGACAGGGCGTCAGCCCCAGCATTTT.

The chain has TRBV30 and TRBJ2-4, with 9 bases matching TRBD1. J lost 2 bases, V lost 8 bases, and 7 bases had no gene match. This CDR3 has 14 amino acids. CDR1 is GTSNPN, CDR2 SVGIG, per germline (reference sequence). The chain's CDR3 is CAGTGFGTKNIQYF. The CDR3 nucleotides are TGTGCCGGGACAGGGTTTGGGACCAAAAACATTCAGTACTTC.

This sequence joins TRBV28 and TRBJ1-1, with D perhaps matching TRBD1 (6 bases). The germline gives CDR1 MDHEN, CDR2 SYDVKM. The ends were cut back, 7 bases at V and 3 bases at J, with 12 bases in the middle. The CDR3 sequence is 13 residues long. Here the CDR3 reads CASTGGAYTEAFF. For the CDR3, the DNA is TGTGCCAGCACCGGGGGGGCGTACACTGAAGCTTTCTTT. Full variable domain (remainder filled in from reference TRBV28 and TRBJ1-1): DVKVTQSSRYLVKRTGEKVFLECVQDMDHENMFWYRQDPGLGLRLIYFSYDVKMKEKGDIPEGYSVSREKKERFSLILESASTNQTSMYLCASTGGAYTEAFFGQGTRLTVV.

The chain couples TRBV29-1 to TRBJ2-7, with D maybe TRBD2 (7 bases). Trimming removed 6 bases at V and 4 bases at J, with 22 bases between. CDR1 is SQVTM and CDR2 is ANQGSEA in the germline V gene. The CDR3 runs to 15 residues. The CDR3 region is CSVRAGQGLMYEQYF. Here the CDR3 DNA reads TGCAGCGTCCGAGCGGGGCAGGGGCTTATGTACGAGCAGTACTTC.

The V call is TRBV29-1, the J call TRBJ2-7; D ambiguous. V was cut by 0 bases and J by 1 base, with 1 base left in between. The CDR3 has 11 residues. Germline values: CDR1 SQVTM, CDR2 ANQGSEA. The CDR3 bases are TGCAGCGTTGAAGAGTCCTACGAGCAGTACTTC. As protein: CSVEESYEQYF.

The genes are TRBV5-4 and TRBJ2-7; 8 bases agree with TRBD1. The CDR3 totals 14 residues. Germline values: CDR1 SGHNT, CDR2 YYREEE (reference sequence). The junction had 10 bases not matched to a gene; V was cut back by 4 bases and J by 7 bases. Here the CDR3 DNA reads TGTGCCAGCAGCGATCAGGGGGCATGGACGGAGCAGTACTTC. Residues: CASSDQGAWTEQYF.

V gene TRBV7-9 combines with J gene TRBJ2-7; a weak D match, TRBD1 (8 bases). In germline, CDR1 is SEHNR, CDR2 FQNEAQ (reference sequence). CDR3 length: 14 residues. V gave up 2 bases and J gave up 7 bases, with 15 bases separating them. In DNA, the CDR3 is TGTGCCAGCAGCTTAAGGACAGGGAGGGATGAGCAGTACTTC. Translated: CASSLRTGRDEQYF.

V is TRBV20-1 and J is TRBJ2-3; 13 nucleotides align to TRBD2. CDR1 is DFQATT, CDR2 SNEGSKA, per germline (reference sequence). This CDR3 has 16 amino acids. V dropped 3 bases and J dropped 6; count of bases not matched to a gene: 9. The CDR3 DNA sequence: TGCAGTGCTAGTTTTACTAGCGGGAGGGATCTGGATACGCAGTATTTT. It translates to CSASFTSGRDLDTQYF.

The chain links TRBV9 to TRBJ2-1; D remains ambiguous. This CDR3 contains 15 residues. Germline V CDR1 and CDR2: SGDLS, YYNGEE. With 1 base removed from V and 7 bases from J, the gap between germline ends came to 15 bases. CDR3 DNA sequence: TGTGCCAGCAGCGTACTGTCTGCCGGAATTAATGAGCAGTTCTTC. Encoded protein: CASSVLSAGINEQFF.

The J gene is TRBJ1-6, the V gene TRBV28; D might be TRBD1 (5 bases). Trimming took 2 bases from V and 8 from J, leaving 25 bases between them. Germline V gene sequence: CDR1 MDHEN, CDR2 SYDVKM. The length of the CDR3 is 19 residues. In nucleotides, the CDR3 is TGTGCCAGCAGTTTAAATAGGTGGGGCGTGAAAGGGTTTGATTCACCCCTCCACTTT. The encoded protein is CASSLNRWGVKGFDSPLHF.

The CDR3: CASHIGTKNYGYTF. DNA for the CDR3: TGTGCCAGCCATATAGGGACTAAGAACTATGGCTACACCTTC. The rearrangement links TRBV28 to TRBJ1-2; possibly TRBD1 for D (5 bases). Trimming took 8 bases from V and 2 from J, leaving 15 bases between them. Germline V gene sequence: CDR1 MDHEN, CDR2 SYDVKM. The length of the CDR3 is 14 residues.

This chain joins TRBV11-3 and TRBJ2-3, with 14 bases identical to TRBD2. Germline CDR1 is SGHNT and CDR2 is YENEEA. With V trimmed by 3 bases and J by 8 bases, 1 base remained unmatched. CDR3 length: 14 residues. CDR3: CASSFGLAGGTQYF. The DNA for the CDR3 is TGTGCCAGCAGCTTTGGACTAGCGGGAGGTACGCAGTATTTT.

The V gene is TRBV4-2, the J gene TRBJ2-6; tentatively, D is TRBD1 (6 bases). This CDR3 has 16 amino acids. V was pared by 1 base and J by 0 bases, with 7 bases between. In germline, CDR1 is LGHNA, CDR2 YNFKEQ. The CDR3 spells CASSQADSSGANVLTF. As DNA, the CDR3 is TGTGCCAGCAGCCAAGCGGACAGCTCTGGGGCCAACGTCCTGACTTTC.

This clone showed up just once. CDR3 nucleotides: TGTGCCAGCAGCTCCGGCACGGGACAGGGAACAGATACGCAGTATTTT. Protein product: CASSSGTGQGTDTQYF. V and J are TRBV9 and TRBJ2-3; 9 positions match TRBD1. Germline CDR1 SGDLS, CDR2 YYNGEE. This CDR3 contains 16 residues. J lost 3 bases, V lost 4 bases, and 9 bases had no gene match. The whole variable domain, filled in from reference TRBV9 and TRBJ2-3, reads DSGVTQTPKHLITATGQRVTLRCSPRSGDLSVYWYQQSLDQGLQFLIQYYNGEERAKGNILERFSAQQFPDLHSELNLSSLELGDSALYFCASSSGTGQGTDTQYFGPGTRLTVL.